This T cell receptor (beta chain) is drawn from a study of shared clonotypes between healthy human individuals. Study-level information: Used for every donor were three CD4 naive, three CD4 memory, two CD8 naive and one CD8 memory plate.

This clone was seen at least ten times. The antigen is undetermined. Each subset's genomic DNA was split evenly across several immunoSEQ plates. Authors' data handling: Without quality scores, immunoSEQ junctional reads could not be filtered like full-length reads. The method was immunoSEQ multiplex PCR; TCRdb's version includes in-frame clones alone and lacks a portion of them. The V and J calls and clone size come from that table; D and trimming were worked out from the DNA. This table has about 1.1 million clones, around three quarters appearing once. This CDR3 has 17 amino acids. V shed 1 base and J 4 bases; nucleotides not matched to a gene: 12. Germline CDR1 is SGDLS and CDR2 is YYNGEE. Study results and caveats: Relative to memory subsets, naive subsets generally showed larger estimated richness.

Sequencing was done on a sample of memory CD4+ T cells from PBMCs. Indicated subset: CD45RA-negative fraction. This clonotype originated in a man between 18 and 35 years old in good health. Some clones in this sample may be carry-over from other donors' samples. The chain combines TRBV9 with TRBJ2-5, with 8 bases that match TRBD2. The CDR3, as DNA: TGTGCCAGCAGCGTAATGGACGGGAGGGCCGGGGGAGAGACCCAGTACTTC. This sequence encodes CASSVMDGRAGGETQYF.